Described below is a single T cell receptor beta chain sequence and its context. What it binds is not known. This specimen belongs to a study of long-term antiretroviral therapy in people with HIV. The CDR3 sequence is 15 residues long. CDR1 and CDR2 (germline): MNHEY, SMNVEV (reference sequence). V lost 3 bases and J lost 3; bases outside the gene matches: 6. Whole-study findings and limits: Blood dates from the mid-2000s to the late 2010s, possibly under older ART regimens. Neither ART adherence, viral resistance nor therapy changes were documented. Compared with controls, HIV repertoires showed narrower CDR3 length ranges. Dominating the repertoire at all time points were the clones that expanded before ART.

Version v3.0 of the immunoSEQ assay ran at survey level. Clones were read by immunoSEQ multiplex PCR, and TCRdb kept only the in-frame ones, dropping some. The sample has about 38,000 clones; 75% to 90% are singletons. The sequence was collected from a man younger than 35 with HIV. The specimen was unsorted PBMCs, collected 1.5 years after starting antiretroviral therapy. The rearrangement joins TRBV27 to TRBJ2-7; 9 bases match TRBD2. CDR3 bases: TGTGCCAGCAGTTTGGAGGGGACTAGCTTCTACGAGCAGTACTTC. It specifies CASSLEGTSFYEQYF.